Sequencing of this T cell receptor (beta chain) was carried out in a study of cytomegalovirus exposure and HLA in healthy donors. Overall study findings and caveats: In a later analysis, V- and J-gene trimming of beta chains associated with a DCLRE1C missense variant, replicated independently. In a later analysis, at a false discovery rate of 0.05, 17,000 or so TCR beta sequences were associated with HLA alleles.

This clone appeared once. The antigen is undetermined. With 60 Vbeta and 13 Jbeta primers, the PCR was carried out. Sequencing used immunoSEQ multiplex PCR; TCRdb keeps in-frame clones, though not all of them. This table holds approximately 150,000 clones, roughly 89% found once. Looked up from germline, CDR1 is SGDLS and CDR2 is YYNGEE. V lost 1 base, J lost 0 bases, and 11 bases lay in between. This CDR3 is built from 16 residues. This TCR derives from a woman between 25 and 40 years old in good health and CMV-seronegative. V gene TRBV9 combines with J gene TRBJ1-3, with D hard to call. Sequenced material: PBMCs. The CDR3 loop reads CASSVREKGSGNTIYF. As DNA, the CDR3 is TGTGCCAGCAGCGTACGGGAAAAGGGCTCTGGAAACACCATATATTTT.